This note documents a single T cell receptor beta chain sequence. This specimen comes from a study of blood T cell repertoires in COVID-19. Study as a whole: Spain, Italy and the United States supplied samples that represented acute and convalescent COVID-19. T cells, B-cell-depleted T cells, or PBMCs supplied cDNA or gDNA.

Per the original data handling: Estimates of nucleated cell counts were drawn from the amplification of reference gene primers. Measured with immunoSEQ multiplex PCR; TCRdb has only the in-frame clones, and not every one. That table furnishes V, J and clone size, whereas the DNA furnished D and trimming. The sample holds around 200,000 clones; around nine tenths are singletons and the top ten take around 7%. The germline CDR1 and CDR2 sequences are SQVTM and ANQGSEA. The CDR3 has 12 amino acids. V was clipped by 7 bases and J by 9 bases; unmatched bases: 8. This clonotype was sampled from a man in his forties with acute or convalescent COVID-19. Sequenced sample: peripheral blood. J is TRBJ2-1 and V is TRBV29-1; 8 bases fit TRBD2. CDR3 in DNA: TGCAGCGCCGGGACTAGATATTCTGAGCAGTTCTTC. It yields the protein CSAGTRYSEQFF.